The sequence of this TCR beta chain was determined in a study of molecular identifiers for immune sequencing clone quantification. On this clonotype: Its antigen remains unidentified.

TCRdb itself ran the PCR reads through MiXCR, one entry per CDR3 protein. The repertoire holds 460,000 or so distinct CDR3 sequences, with roughly 26% as singletons. Trimming pared 3 bases from V and 2 bases from J, leaving 12 bases between. The CDR3 loop spans 15 amino acids. Per the germline V gene, CDR1 is LNHDA and CDR2 is SQIVND (reference sequence). Whole-study results and caveats: In naive cells, under 1% of molecules belonged to clones above 20 RNA copies, against over 97% in effector cells. Identical barcode-sharing TCR molecules could lead to underestimated sizes for highly expanded clones. A single cell's spiked Jurkat TCR RNA was reportedly detectable among roughly 1 million naive cells.

Sorting isolated naive CD8 T cells as CD8+CD4-CCR7+CD45RA+ events. The chain employs TRBV19 and TRBJ2-3, with D unclear. Sequencing input: naive CD8+ T cells from blood, with Jurkat cell RNA spiked in. Subset meaning: FACS-sorted CD8+CD4-CCR7+CD45RA+ naive T cells. The TCR sequence derives from a human donor in good health. Some libraries in this study had Jurkat cell RNA spiked in. The DNA for the CDR3 is TGTGCCAGTAGTATTGGCGGACGGTACACAGATACGCAGTATTTT. Translated: CASSIGGRYTDTQYF.